This T cell receptor beta chain was identified during a study of blood T cell repertoires in COVID-19. Germline V gene sequence: CDR1 PRHDT, CDR2 FYEKMQ (reference sequence). CDR3 length equals 17 residues. J lost 7 bases, V lost 5 bases, and 13 bases had no gene match. Using immunoSEQ multiplex PCR, the repertoire was profiled, and TCRdb retains in-frame clones only, with some absent. The repertoire holds over 150,000 clones, roughly four fifths seen once, with 3.5% to 4.5% in the top ten. The source of this sequence is a woman of 80 years or more with acute or convalescent COVID-19. Sequenced material: peripheral blood. The chain uses TRBV13 and TRBJ2-1; 11 nucleotides agree with TRBD2. CDR3 coding DNA: TGTGCCAGCAGCCCCCCGATAGCGGGGGGGCTAATTAATGAGCAGTTCTTC. It codes for CASSPPIAGGLINEQFF.